The rows below give T cell receptor beta chains drawn from one sample of a study of blood T cell repertoires in COVID-19. TCRdb's table, derived via immunoSEQ multiplex PCR, lists solely in-frame clones and lacks some. This table holds around 150,000 clones, roughly 90% found once. The sample was PBMCs or T cells enriched from blood (not recorded which). The receptor source for this set is a woman aged 45-65 years who had recovered from COVID-19. CDR3s include the opening cysteine and the closing phenylalanine or tryptophan. Each record gives: clone size, V gene, D gene, J gene, CDR3 DNA, CDR3 protein. A D gene is named only where the DNA matches it firmly. Size tells how often a clone was seen (once, few, many) or the class of an expanded clone, and some rows leave it out.

clone_size: few
v_call: TRBV4-1
d_call: -
j_call: TRBJ1-6
cdr3_nt: TGCGCCAGCAGCCTTTTCAGGGAAACGAATTCACCCCTCCACTTT
cdr3_aa: CASSLFRETNSPLHF

clone_size: -
v_call: TRBV5-6
d_call: TRBD1
j_call: TRBJ1-2
cdr3_nt: TGTGCCAGCAGCTTGGGCGACAGGGGGCTCTATGGCTACACCTTC
cdr3_aa: CASSLGDRGLYGYTF

clone_size: -
v_call: TRBV5-4
d_call: -
j_call: TRBJ2-1
cdr3_nt: TGTGCCAGCAGCTCCCACTCCAGCGAGGATGAGCAGTTCTTC
cdr3_aa: CASSSHSSEDEQFF

clone_size: -
v_call: TRBV6-6
d_call: TRBD2
j_call: TRBJ2-3
cdr3_nt: TGTGCCAGCAGTAGCGGGGGGAGAATGGATACGCAGTATTTT
cdr3_aa: CASSSGGRMDTQYF

clone_size: -
v_call: TRBV25-1
d_call: -
j_call: TRBJ1-5
cdr3_nt: TGTGCCAGCAGTGATCACAGCAATGATAGCAATCAGCCCCAGCATTTT
cdr3_aa: CASSDHSNDSNQPQHF

clone_size: -
v_call: TRBV7-9
d_call: TRBD1
j_call: TRBJ2-7
cdr3_nt: TGTGCCAGCAGCTTCGGCCCGGACAGGGTTCTTTACGAGCAGTACTTC
cdr3_aa: CASSFGPDRVLYEQYF

clone_size: -
v_call: TRBV7-3
d_call: -
j_call: TRBJ2-7
cdr3_nt: TGTGCCAGCGCCCTAGGACCCGGGGGCTACGAGCAGTACTTC
cdr3_aa: CASALGPGGYEQYF

clone_size: -
v_call: TRBV5-6
d_call: -
j_call: TRBJ2-7
cdr3_nt: TGTGCCAGCAGCTTCCGGTACGAGCAGTACTTC
cdr3_aa: CASSFRYEQYF

clone_size: -
v_call: TRBV4-3
d_call: -
j_call: TRBJ1-2
cdr3_nt: TGCGCCAGCAGCCAGGCTTCCTGGCATGGCTACACCTTC
cdr3_aa: CASSQASWHGYTF

clone_size: -
v_call: TRBV4-2
d_call: -
j_call: TRBJ1-6
cdr3_nt: TGTGCCAGCAGCCAAGTATGGACAGAGCTAGATTCACCCCTCCACTTT
cdr3_aa: CASSQVWTELDSPLHF

clone_size: -
v_call: TRBV24-1
d_call: -
j_call: TRBJ1-1
cdr3_nt: TGTGCCACCAGTGGCAGGGGAAAGACTGAAGCTTTCTTT
cdr3_aa: CATSGRGKTEAFF

clone_size: -
v_call: TRBV9
d_call: TRBD1
j_call: TRBJ1-6
cdr3_nt: TGTGCCAGCCAGGGGGCGCGGGATTCACCCCTCCACTTT
cdr3_aa: CASQGARDSPLHF

clone_size: -
v_call: TRBV7-2
d_call: TRBD2
j_call: TRBJ2-1
cdr3_nt: TGTGCCAGCAGCCCCTCACTAGCGGGGCCCCCCTACAATGAGCAGTTCTTC
cdr3_aa: CASSPSLAGPPYNEQFF

clone_size: -
v_call: TRBV14
d_call: TRBD2
j_call: TRBJ2-3
cdr3_nt: TGTGCCAGCAGCCGGGACTACAGCACAGATACGCAGTATTTT
cdr3_aa: CASSRDYSTDTQYF

clone_size: few
v_call: TRBV9
d_call: -
j_call: TRBJ1-6
cdr3_nt: TGTGCCAGCAGCGTAGATCCAGGGTCCCTCCACTTT
cdr3_aa: CASSVDPGSLHF

clone_size: once
v_call: TRBV6-6
d_call: TRBD2
j_call: TRBJ2-1
cdr3_nt: TGTGCCAGCAGAGGTAGCGGGGGCCAGGGCAATGAGCAGTTCTTC
cdr3_aa: CASRGSGGQGNEQFF

clone_size: -
v_call: TRBV6-6
d_call: TRBD1
j_call: TRBJ2-7
cdr3_nt: TGTGCCAGCAGTCAAACCGTCCAGGGGGCGGGAGAGCAGTACTTC
cdr3_aa: CASSQTVQGAGEQYF

clone_size: -
v_call: TRBV19
d_call: -
j_call: TRBJ1-2
cdr3_nt: TGTGCCAGTAGTACCCAAAGCGGGAATGCCTATGGCTACACCTTC
cdr3_aa: CASSTQSGNAYGYTF

clone_size: -
v_call: TRBV6-2/TRBV6-3
d_call: -
j_call: TRBJ2-1
cdr3_nt: TGTGCCAGCAGTTCCAGCTCCTACAATGAGCAGTTCTTC
cdr3_aa: CASSSSSYNEQFF

clone_size: -
v_call: TRBV11-2
d_call: -
j_call: TRBJ1-6
cdr3_nt: TGTGCCAGCAGCCAACAGGGTCGTAATTCACCCCTCCACTTT
cdr3_aa: CASSQQGRNSPLHF

clone_size: -
v_call: TRBV7-2
d_call: TRBD1
j_call: TRBJ1-2
cdr3_nt: TGTGCCAGCAGCTTAGTGAGGGGACAGGGGGTGGAAGGCTACACCTTC
cdr3_aa: CASSLVRGQGVEGYTF

clone_size: -
v_call: TRBV29-1
d_call: -
j_call: TRBJ2-6
cdr3_nt: TGCAGCGTTGATTCCAGGACCCCGGGGGGGGCCAACGTCCTGACTTTC
cdr3_aa: CSVDSRTPGGANVLTF

clone_size: once
v_call: TRBV4-3
d_call: -
j_call: TRBJ2-2
cdr3_nt: TGCGCCAGCAGCCAAGATTTAGGGGGCACCGGGGAGCTGTTTTTT
cdr3_aa: CASSQDLGGTGELFF

clone_size: -
v_call: TRBV5-6
d_call: -
j_call: TRBJ2-2
cdr3_nt: TGTGCCAGCAGCTTGTTAATAGCCACGAACACCGGGGAGCTGTTTTTT
cdr3_aa: CASSLLIATNTGELFF

clone_size: -
v_call: TRBV7-8
d_call: -
j_call: TRBJ1-2
cdr3_nt: TGTGCCAGCAGCTTAGACCAGGCAGGCGGCTACACCTTC
cdr3_aa: CASSLDQAGGYTF

clone_size: -
v_call: TRBV3-1/TRBV3-2
d_call: -
j_call: TRBJ1-6
cdr3_nt: TGTGCCAGCAGCCAGGACGGGACTTATGGTTCACCCCTCCACTTT
cdr3_aa: CASSQDGTYGSPLHF

clone_size: -
v_call: TRBV7-9
d_call: TRBD1
j_call: TRBJ2-5
cdr3_nt: TGTGCCAGCAGCGACGGGACAGGGGGCGGCCAAGAGACCCAGTACTTC
cdr3_aa: CASSDGTGGGQETQYF

clone_size: -
v_call: TRBV7-2
d_call: TRBD2
j_call: TRBJ2-1
cdr3_nt: TGTGCCAGCAGCTTAACTAGCGCGTCCTACAATGAGCAGTTCTTC
cdr3_aa: CASSLTSASYNEQFF

clone_size: few
v_call: TRBV29-1
d_call: TRBD1
j_call: TRBJ1-2
cdr3_nt: TGCAGCATAGGGACAGCCTATGGCTACACCTTC
cdr3_aa: CSIGTAYGYTF

clone_size: -
v_call: TRBV7-2
d_call: TRBD1
j_call: TRBJ1-2
cdr3_nt: TGTGCCAGCAGCTTAACCCCCACCGGGACAGGGAGTTATGGCTACACCTTC
cdr3_aa: CASSLTPTGTGSYGYTF

clone_size: once
v_call: TRBV3-1/TRBV3-2
d_call: TRBD1
j_call: TRBJ1-2
cdr3_nt: TGTGCCAGCAGTCGTCGACAGGGCAATGGCTACACCTTC
cdr3_aa: CASSRRQGNGYTF

clone_size: once
v_call: TRBV19
d_call: -
j_call: TRBJ2-5
cdr3_nt: TGTGCCAGTAGAAGGGGCCAAGAGACCCAGTACTTC
cdr3_aa: CASRRGQETQYF

clone_size: -
v_call: TRBV6-2/TRBV6-3
d_call: -
j_call: TRBJ2-5
cdr3_nt: TGTGCCAGCAGTCCCACAGGTTTAGAGACCCAGTACTTC
cdr3_aa: CASSPTGLETQYF

clone_size: -
v_call: TRBV6-1
d_call: TRBD1
j_call: TRBJ1-5
cdr3_nt: TGTGCCAGCAGTGCGCACCAGGGGGCCCGGGTCCGCAATCAGCCCCAGCATTTT
cdr3_aa: CASSAHQGARVRNQPQHF

clone_size: many
v_call: TRBV7-8
d_call: -
j_call: TRBJ2-7
cdr3_nt: TGTGCCAGCAGCTTATTAGCTCGGGGGAGCGACGAGCAGTACTTC
cdr3_aa: CASSLLARGSDEQYF

clone_size: -
v_call: TRBV13
d_call: TRBD1
j_call: TRBJ2-5
cdr3_nt: TGTGCCCTCCATCCGGGACAGGCGGAGACCCAGTACTTC
cdr3_aa: CALHPGQAETQYF

clone_size: -
v_call: TRBV7-2
d_call: -
j_call: TRBJ2-1
cdr3_nt: TGTGCCAGCAGCTTAAGCGGCAGTTTCAATGAGCAGTTCTTC
cdr3_aa: CASSLSGSFNEQFF

clone_size: -
v_call: TRBV18
d_call: -
j_call: TRBJ1-2
cdr3_nt: TGTGCCAGCTCACCTCCAAACCCGCGGCCAGGGTCGTCTAACTATGGCTACACCTTC
cdr3_aa: CASSPPNPRPGSSNYGYTF